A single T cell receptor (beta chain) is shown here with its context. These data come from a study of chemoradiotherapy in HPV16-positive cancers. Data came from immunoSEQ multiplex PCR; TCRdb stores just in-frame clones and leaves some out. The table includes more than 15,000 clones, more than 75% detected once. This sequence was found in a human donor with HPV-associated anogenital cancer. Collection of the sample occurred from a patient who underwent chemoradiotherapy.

The CDR3 sequence: CASSRSDLSSTDTQYF. CDR3 sequence (DNA): TGCGCCAGCAGCCGATCGGACTTATCTAGCACAGATACGCAGTATTTT. J is TRBJ2-3 and V is TRBV4-1; TRBD2 might be the D (5 bases). CDR3 size: 16 residues. V was shortened by 4 bases and J by 0 bases, with 14 bases between the two germline ends. Per germline, CDR1 MGHRA and CDR2 YSYEKL.